These 6 T cell receptor beta chains were all obtained from the same sample, sequenced in a study of cytomegalovirus exposure and HLA in healthy donors. Researchers ran the PCR with 60 Vbeta and 13 Jbeta primers. Generated by immunoSEQ multiplex PCR, the TCRdb table keeps only in-frame clones and is missing some. The sample yields 210,000 or so clones, roughly 91% seen once. Material: PBMCs. These receptor sequences come from a woman between 18 and 29 years old in good health and CMV-seronegative.

The count of this clone is one. This rearrangement joins TRBV5-1 to TRBJ2-5; TRBD2 matches 11 bases. The CDR3 has 18 residues. Unmatched junction bases numbered 9, after V lost 0 bases and J lost 2 bases. Germline lookup yields CDR1 SGHRS and CDR2 YFSETQ. Here the CDR3 DNA reads TGCGCCAGCAGCTTGGTGACTAGCGGGAAGGGAGGACAAGAGACCCAGTACTTC. As protein: CASSLVTSGKGGQETQYF.

The rearrangement uses TRBV5-1 and TRBJ1-5, with 7 positions matching TRBD1. This CDR3 comprises 16 residues. Per germline, CDR1 SGHRS and CDR2 YFSETQ. The V segment lost 4 bases and the J segment 1 base; nucleotides outside the gene matches: 8. The CDR3 region is CASSPGYRGSNQPQHF. DNA for the CDR3: TGCGCCAGCAGCCCCGGTTACAGGGGAAGCAATCAGCCCCAGCATTTT.

The genes are TRBV9 and TRBJ2-5; the D is unclear. The CDR3 has 15 amino acids. The V gene's germline CDR1 is SGDLS and CDR2 YYNGEE. The V gene lost 0 bases and the J gene lost 5 bases, with 14 bases spanning the gap. CDR3 coding DNA: TGTGCCAGCAGCGTAGGCAGTTCGGGTGGCGAGACCCAGTACTTC. Amino acids: CASSVGSSGGETQYF.

The chain recombines TRBV18 with TRBJ2-5, with D unresolved. Per germline, CDR1 KGHSH and CDR2 LQKENI. The CDR3 spans 14 residues. Trimming cost V 6 bases and J 2 bases, with 13 bases left between them. In nucleotides, the CDR3 is TGTGCCAGCTCTCCCGTTGGGCAGCAAGAGACCCAGTACTTC. Translated: CASSPVGQQETQYF.

The chain carries TRBV5-5 and TRBJ2-2; 12 bases align to TRBD2. Germline V gene lookup returns CDR1 SGHKS and CDR2 YYEKEE (reference sequence). This CDR3 comprises 16 residues. Trimming at V came to 5 bases and at J to 3 bases, leaving 5 bases not matched to a gene. CDR3 in amino acids: CASSAGTSGYTGELFF. DNA for the CDR3: TGTGCCAGCAGTGCTGGGACTAGCGGGTACACCGGGGAGCTGTTTTTT.

The CDR3 protein is CASSGLAGGTYEQYF. CDR3 in DNA: TGTGCCAGCAGTGGGTTAGCGGGGGGTACCTACGAGCAGTACTTC. The chain employs TRBV2 and TRBJ2-7, with 10 bases aligning to TRBD2. The V gene end was trimmed by 4 bases and the J gene end by 2 bases; junction bases not matched to a gene: 5. The germline V gene has CDR1 SNHLY and CDR2 FYNNEI. This CDR3 comprises 15 residues.